The 30 T cell receptor beta chains presented below share a single source sample, sequenced in a study of blood T cell repertoires in COVID-19. Some clones are missing from TCRdb's copy, which holds only in-frame ones; the method was immunoSEQ multiplex PCR. The table has 150,000 to 200,000 clones, about 88% seen once; the top ten hold over 0.95%. The sequencing input was PBMCs or T cells enriched from blood (not recorded which). These TCRs come from a human donor with acute COVID-19. The donor label of this sample is uncertain.

This chain connects TRBV21-1 to TRBJ1-1; no DNA check was done on the table's D call, TRBD1. TRBV21-1 is shown as a pseudogene. The CDR3 has 16 residues. The CDR3 DNA sequence: TGTGCCAGCAGCATCCGGGACAGGGGTTCGAGAACTGAAGCTTTCTTT. Protein: CASSIRDRGSRTEAFF.

The V and J genes are TRBV7-2 and TRBJ2-7; TRBD2 agrees at 13 bases. Germline CDR1 SGHTA, CDR2 FQGNSA. V trimming: 6 bases; J trimming: 6 bases; junction bases outside the gene matches: 8. The CDR3 consists of 15 residues. The DNA of the CDR3 is TGTGCCAGCAGACCCACTAGCGGGGGGGCTATCGAGCAGTACTTC. It codes for CASRPTSGGAIEQYF.

The chain couples TRBV7-3 to TRBJ1-4; TRBD1 agrees at 8 bases. CDR1 is SGHTA and CDR2 is FQGTGA in the germline V gene. The CDR3 loop spans 18 amino acids. V shed 4 bases, J shed 0 bases, and the junction held 10 bases outside the gene matches. The CDR3 DNA follows: TGTGCCAGCAGCTCCGCGACAGGGGAGGATGCAACTAATGAAAAACTGTTTTTT. It codes for CASSSATGEDATNEKLFF.

The rearrangement links TRBV30 to TRBJ2-1, with a possible D match to TRBD2 (6 bases). The CDR3 runs 14 residues. Deletions cut 2 bases from V and 0 bases from J, with 8 bases between. Looked up from germline, CDR1 is GTSNPN and CDR2 is SVGIG (reference sequence). CDR3 DNA sequence: TGTGCCTGGAGTCATAGCGGCTCCTACAATGAGCAGTTCTTC. As protein: CAWSHSGSYNEQFF.

This chain uses TRBV11-2 with TRBJ1-6, with a weak D call TRBD1 (5 bases). Germline assignment: CDR1 SGHAT and CDR2 FQNNGV. This CDR3 region has 16 residues. The V gene lost 2 bases and the J gene lost 0 bases, with 8 bases spanning the gap. The CDR3 nucleotides read TGTGCCAGCAGCTTATCCGGGGGCTCCTATAATTCACCCCTCCACTTT. Amino acids: CASSLSGGSYNSPLHF.

The gene calls are TRBV24-1 and TRBJ2-1; 8 bases align to TRBD1. The CDR3 consists of 14 residues. CDR1 and CDR2 (germline): KGHDR, SFDVKD. The junction had 8 bases not matched to a gene; V was cut back by 12 bases and J by 2 bases. The CDR3 sequence: CAPRTGRTYNEQFF. In nucleotides, the CDR3 is TGTGCCCCCCGGACAGGGAGAACCTACAATGAGCAGTTCTTC.

V gene TRBV7-9 combines with J gene TRBJ2-3, with a tentative D call TRBD2 (8 bases). CDR3 length equals 16 residues. CDR1 is SEHNR and CDR2 is FQNEAQ in the germline V gene (reference sequence). Trimming removed 3 bases at V and 1 base at J, with 14 bases between. The CDR3 DNA reads as TGTGCCAGCAGCTTGCGACAGGGACTAGGCACAGATACGCAGTATTTT. Residues: CASSLRQGLGTDTQYF.

The rearrangement links TRBV6-2 or TRBV6-3 to TRBJ2-3; 12 bases align to TRBD2. The CDR3 length is 17 residues. The germline V gene encodes CDR1 MNHEY and CDR2 SVGEGT. V dropped 5 bases and J dropped 6; count of bases not matched to a gene: 12. CDR3 amino acids: CASSPRLAGARLDTQYF. The DNA of the CDR3 is TGTGCCAGCAGTCCACGACTAGCGGGGGCGCGTTTGGATACGCAGTATTTT.

The chain has TRBV7-2 and TRBJ2-5; the match to TRBD2 covers 14 bases. CDR1 and CDR2 from the germline V gene are SGHTA and FQGNSA. This CDR3 spans 17 amino acids. Trimming took 5 bases from V and 5 from J; bases not matched to a gene: 10. The CDR3 nucleotides read TGTGCCAGCAGCCTCGCGACTAGCGGGGGGGCCCGTGAGACCCAGTACTTC. Translation gives CASSLATSGGARETQYF.

CDR3 sequence: CASSPGRISGNTIYF. The CDR3, as DNA: TGTGCCAGTAGCCCCGGTCGCATCTCTGGAAACACCATATATTTT. The V gene is TRBV19, the J gene TRBJ1-3; D remains unclear. The CDR3 runs to 15 residues. Germline CDR1 LNHDA, CDR2 SQIVND (reference sequence). V shed 6 bases and J shed 0 bases, with 12 bases lying between them.

The V call is TRBV9, the J call TRBJ2-5, with 8 nucleotides matching TRBD2. V shed 3 bases and J 5 bases; nucleotides not matched to a gene: 9. Germline loops: CDR1 SGDLS, CDR2 YYNGEE. The length of the CDR3 is 15 residues. CDR3 loop: CASSGAGGAGETQYF. DNA for the CDR3: TGTGCCAGCAGCGGGGCGGGGGGCGCAGGGGAGACCCAGTACTTC.

Of note for this clone: Other nucleotide sequences from this sample produce the same CDR3. The chain is built from TRBV7-2 and TRBJ2-5; 10 bases line up with TRBD1. The V segment lost 5 bases and the J segment 2 bases; nucleotides outside the gene matches: 5. The CDR3 consists of 15 residues. Germline values: CDR1 SGHTA, CDR2 FQGNSA. CDR3 bases: TGTGCCAGCAGCGCTGACAGGGGGCGACAAGAGACCCAGTACTTC. Translated, it gives CASSADRGRQETQYF. Based on the CDR3 plus reference TRBV7-2 and TRBJ2-5, the full variable domain is GAGVSQSPSNKVTEKGKDVELRCDPISGHTALYWYRQSLGQGLEFLIYFQGNSAPDKSGLPSDRFSAERTGGSVSTLTIQRTQQEDSAVYLCASSADRGRQETQYFGPGTRLLVL.

This chain uses TRBV10-3 with TRBJ2-1, with D possibly being TRBD2 (6 bases). Trimming left V 2 bases short and J 8 bases short, with 10 bases between. This CDR3 spans 13 amino acids. Germline V gives CDR1 ENHRY, CDR2 SYGVKD. The CDR3 nucleotides read TGTGCCATCAGTGAGATCAGGGAGGATGAGCAGTTCTTC. Its protein product is CAISEIREDEQFF.

V and J are TRBV25-1 and TRBJ1-2; a weak D match, TRBD1 (6 bases). Trimming cost V 2 bases and J 4 bases, with 11 bases left between them. CDR1 is MGHDK and CDR2 is SYGVNS in the germline V gene. The CDR3 length is 14 residues. CDR3 loop: CASSESGQPYGYTF. The DNA for the CDR3 is TGTGCCAGCAGTGAAAGCGGACAGCCCTATGGCTACACCTTC.

This clone was recorded once. Other DNA variants within this sample encode the same CDR3. The genes are TRBV12-3 or TRBV12-4 and TRBJ2-4, with a possible D match to TRBD2 (6 bases). CDR3 length equals 13 residues. V was shortened by 3 bases and J by 3 bases, with 6 bases between the two germline ends. This CDR3 reads CASSFGGKNIQYF. For the CDR3, the DNA is TGTGCCAGCAGTTTCGGGGGCAAAAACATTCAGTACTTC.

The chain recombines TRBV30 with TRBJ2-3; 8 nucleotides agree with TRBD1. The V gene end was trimmed by 0 bases and the J gene end by 5 bases; junction bases not matched to a gene: 7. The CDR3 has 15 residues. Germline assignment: CDR1 GTSNPN and CDR2 SVGIG (reference sequence). CDR3 amino acids: CAWSVPPRGRDTQYF. CDR3 coding DNA: TGTGCCTGGAGTGTACCCCCCAGGGGGCGAGATACGCAGTATTTT.

A single count supports this clone. V gene TRBV9 combines with J gene TRBJ2-2; D not certain. V lost 4 bases to trimming and J lost 0 bases, with 13 bases between them. The CDR3 runs 16 residues. Looked up from germline, CDR1 is SGDLS and CDR2 is YYNGEE. This chain's CDR3 is CASSRELSTNTGELFF. For the CDR3, the DNA is TGTGCCAGCAGCCGAGAACTGTCGACGAACACCGGGGAGCTGTTTTTT. The variable domain in full, with the rest retrieved from reference TRBV9 and TRBJ2-2, is DSGVTQTPKHLITATGQRVTLRCSPRSGDLSVYWYQQSLDQGLQFLIQYYNGEERAKGNILERFSAQQFPDLHSELNLSSLELGDSALYFCASSRELSTNTGELFFGEGSRLTVL.

The chain uses TRBV6-5 and TRBJ1-2; 8 bases match TRBD1. Germline CDR1 reads MNHEY; CDR2 reads SVGAGI. This CDR3 has 15 amino acids. The V and J ends lost 5 bases and 1 base, in that order; junction bases with no gene match: 6. CDR3 amino acids: CASSLQGGYNYGYTF. CDR3 in DNA: TGTGCCAGCAGTCTACAGGGGGGATATAACTATGGCTACACCTTC.

The chain recombines TRBV30 with TRBJ2-7; 8 nucleotides align to TRBD1. The CDR3 loop spans 14 amino acids. V was pared by 5 bases and J by 0 bases, with 6 bases of the junction left unmatched. Per germline, CDR1 GTSNPN and CDR2 SVGIG (reference sequence). DNA for the CDR3: TGTGCCTGGTGCCCCGACAGGGGCTCCTACGAGCAGTACTTC. As protein: CAWCPDRGSYEQYF.

The chain recombines TRBV6-2 or TRBV6-3 with TRBJ2-7, with TRBD1 matching 8 bases. Trimming took 5 bases from V and 0 from J; bases not matched to a gene: 9. The CDR3 contains 16 residues. The germline V gene encodes CDR1 MNHEY and CDR2 SVGEGT. The CDR3 sequence is CASSLGPGQDSYEQYF. The CDR3 bases are TGTGCCAGCAGTCTCGGTCCGGGACAGGACTCCTACGAGCAGTACTTC.

In regard to this clone: Other DNA sequences within the sample encode an identical CDR3. The J gene is TRBJ1-3, the V gene TRBV9, with D perhaps matching TRBD1 (5 bases). Germline CDR1 is SGDLS and CDR2 is YYNGEE. This CDR3 contains 15 residues. The V end was cut by 0 bases, the J end by 1 base, with 8 bases between. The CDR3 reads CASSVGGGSGNTIYF. CDR3 nucleotides: TGTGCCAGCAGCGTAGGTGGGGGGTCTGGAAACACCATATATTTT.

This chain links TRBV2 with TRBJ1-2; perhaps TRBD1 as D (6 bases). This CDR3 has 13 residues. With 6 bases removed from V and 8 bases from J, the gap between germline ends came to 16 bases. Per the germline V gene, CDR1 is SNHLY and CDR2 is FYNNEI. This CDR3 reads CASSRQASMGYTF. The CDR3 nucleotides are TGTGCCAGCAGCCGACAGGCCTCCATGGGCTACACCTTC.

This chain joins TRBV19 and TRBJ2-3, with TRBD2 identical over 11 bases. With 3 bases clipped from V and 3 bases from J, the junction kept 5 bases outside the gene matches. The germline V gene encodes CDR1 LNHDA and CDR2 SQIVND (reference sequence). This CDR3 is built from 16 residues. Here the CDR3 reads CASSIRLAGKTDTQYF. The CDR3 DNA follows: TGTGCCAGTAGTATCAGACTAGCGGGGAAAACAGATACGCAGTATTTT.

The chain uses TRBV9 and TRBJ1-2; 10 bases map to TRBD1. CDR3 length: 17 amino acids. Trimming cost V 2 bases and J 3 bases; bases outside gene matches: 10. CDR1 and CDR2 from the germline V gene are SGDLS and YYNGEE. The CDR3 nucleotides read TGTGCCAGCAGCGTTACCTCATGGGGGACAGGGGACTATGGCTACACCTTC. Encoded protein: CASSVTSWGTGDYGYTF.

This clone was counted between two and nine times. The chain joins TRBV21-1 to TRBJ1-1. TRBV21-1 is a documented pseudogene. This CDR3 is built from 15 residues. Here the CDR3 reads CASSKRRRMNTEAFF. CDR3 bases: TGTGCCAGCAGCAAACGGAGACGGATGAACACTGAAGCTTTCTTT.

This sequence joins TRBV25-1 and TRBJ1-5, with TRBD1 identical over 10 bases. Germline trimming cut 2 bases from V and 2 bases from J; bases unmatched to any gene: 3. Germline assignment: CDR1 MGHDK and CDR2 SYGVNS. CDR3 length: 16 amino acids. CDR3 amino acids: CASSESGTGGNQPQHF. The CDR3 region has the DNA TGTGCCAGCAGTGAAAGCGGGACAGGGGGCAATCAGCCCCAGCATTTT.

This chain joins TRBV15 and TRBJ2-1; 8 bases align to TRBD2. CDR1 is LNHNV, CDR2 YYDKDF, per germline (reference sequence). The CDR3 has 17 amino acids. Trimming removed 0 bases from V and 12 bases from J; junction bases left unmatched: 16. In DNA, the CDR3 is TGTGCCACCAGCAGAGATTGGGGCGGGGGGAAAATGAAAAGGCAGTTCTTC. Protein sequence: CATSRDWGGGKMKRQFF.

The chain has TRBV5-4 and TRBJ1-6; 9 bases are a match to TRBD1. The CDR3 runs 14 residues. Germline loops: CDR1 SGHNT, CDR2 YYREEE (reference sequence). With V trimmed by 0 bases and J by 9 bases, 1 base remained unmatched. The CDR3 is CASSLDRGPSPLHF. CDR3 bases: TGTGCCAGCAGCTTGGACAGGGGGCCTTCACCCCTCCACTTT.

The chain employs TRBV13 and TRBJ1-1; D is undetermined. This CDR3 comprises 14 residues. Trimming shortened V by 5 bases and J by 1 base, and 11 bases separated the two germline ends. In germline, CDR1 is PRHDT, CDR2 FYEKMQ (reference sequence). CDR3 in DNA: TGTGCCAGCAGCCTAGCCCCATCGAACACTGAAGCTTTCTTT. It translates to CASSLAPSNTEAFF.

The CDR3 DNA sequence: TGTGCCAGCAGCTGGCCCGGACTAGCGGGGGGCCATGAGCAGTTCTTC. It yields the protein CASSWPGLAGGHEQFF. The chain couples TRBV5-4 to TRBJ2-1, with TRBD2 matching 14 bases. Germline lookup yields CDR1 SGHNT and CDR2 YYREEE (reference sequence). This CDR3 has 16 residues. V lost 3 bases, J lost 8 bases, and 7 bases stayed unmatched.